These T cell receptor beta chains were read from a single sample in a study of technical replicates of blood from several donors. TCRdb keeps only in-frame clones here, not all; method: immunoSEQ multiplex PCR. The sample includes 55,000 to 65,000 clones, about 97% of them seen just once. The specimen was T cells isolated from PBMCs. These receptors all come from a human donor in good health. Both conserved end residues are part of each CDR3. D genes are given only for firm matches. Rows give clone size only sometimes, using once, few, many, or a class for an expanded clone.

TRBJ2-1 TRBV4-1 TRBD2 NA CASSQGLAGENEQFF TGCGCCAGCAGCCAAGGACTAGCGGGGGAAAATGAGCAGTTCTTC
TRBJ2-4 TRBV15 TRBD1 NA CATSRRDRASIQYF TGTGCCACCAGCAGAAGGGACAGGGCGTCCATTCAGTACTTC
TRBJ1-1 TRBV5-1 NA NA CASSLSTNTEAFF TGCGCCAGCAGCTTGAGCACTAACACTGAAGCTTTCTTT
TRBJ1-3 TRBV7-8 NA NA CASHVEAGNTIYF TGTGCCAGCCATGTAGAGGCGGGAAACACCATATATTTT
TRBJ1-5 TRBV6-1 TRBD1 NA CASSEPGQGRSAQHF TGTGCCAGCAGTGAACCCGGACAGGGCAGGTCTGCCCAGCATTTT
TRBJ2-3 TRBV2 TRBD2 NA CASSDGLEVDTQYF TGTGCCAGCAGTGATGGACTAGAGGTGGATACGCAGTATTTT
TRBJ1-2 TRBV7-9 NA NA CASSFQAGGYTF TGTGCCAGCAGCTTCCAGGCAGGAGGCTACACCTTC
TRBJ2-7 TRBV25-1 NA NA CASSDVYRDEQYF TGTGCCAGCAGTGATGTCTACAGGGACGAGCAGTACTTC
TRBJ2-7 TRBV19 NA NA CASSQSKSGVGEQYF TGTGCCAGTAGTCAGTCAAAGTCGGGGGTGGGCGAGCAGTACTTC
TRBJ1-1 TRBV7-9 TRBD1 NA CASSLPGDRANTEAFF TGTGCCAGCAGCTTACCAGGGGACAGGGCCAACACTGAAGCTTTCTTT
TRBJ1-1 TRBV6-5 TRBD1 NA CASSYETGENTEAFF TGTGCCAGCAGTTACGAGACAGGGGAGAACACTGAAGCTTTCTTT
TRBJ1-3 TRBV11-2 NA NA CASSLGSSDTIYF TGTGCCAGCAGCTTAGGGAGTTCGGACACCATATATTTT
TRBJ2-7 TRBV6-1 TRBD1 NA CASSETGTGRNEQYF TGTGCCAGCAGTGAAACCGGGACAGGGAGGAACGAGCAGTACTTC
TRBJ2-7 TRBV7-9 NA NA CASSLAREQYF TGTGCCAGCAGCTTAGCGCGAGAGCAGTACTTC
TRBJ1-6 TRBV11-1 NA once CASSLGAANSPLHF TGTGCCAGCAGCTTAGGGGCAGCTAATTCACCCCTCCACTTT
TRBJ2-2 TRBV4-1 NA NA CASSQDDETTDTGELFF TGCGCCAGCAGCCAAGATGATGAAACTACTGACACCGGGGAGCTGTTTTTT
TRBJ2-7 TRBV27 NA NA CASTTGPGDEQYF TGTGCCAGCACTACAGGGCCGGGCGACGAGCAGTACTTC
TRBJ1-2 TRBV28 TRBD1 NA CASSPRDRVHGYTF TGTGCCAGCAGTCCCCGGGACAGGGTTCATGGCTACACCTTC
TRBJ2-1 TRBV6-5 NA NA CASSYSRTLKENEQFF TGTGCCAGCAGTTACTCCAGGACACTGAAGGAGAATGAGCAGTTCTTC
TRBJ2-1 TRBV7-6 TRBD2 NA CASSLALTSGLNNEQFF TGTGCCAGCAGCTTAGCGCTGACTAGCGGGTTAAACAATGAGCAGTTCTTC
TRBJ1-5 TRBV27 NA once CASRPAGFNQPQHF TGTGCCAGCAGACCCGCAGGTTTCAATCAGCCCCAGCATTTT
TRBJ2-3 TRBV29-1 TRBD2 NA CSVASLASLTDTQYF TGCAGCGTTGCATCACTAGCGTCCCTCACGGATACGCAGTATTTT
TRBJ2-3 TRBV2 TRBD2 NA CASLGLAGMDTQYF TGTGCCAGCCTCGGACTAGCGGGAATGGATACGCAGTATTTT
TRBJ1-4 TRBV15 NA NA CATSPSRGAGFNNEKLFF TGTGCCACCAGCCCTTCCAGGGGCGCGGGCTTCAATAATGAAAAACTGTTTTTT
TRBJ1-4 TRBV4-2 NA NA CASSQVGTLVNEKLFF TGTGCCAGCAGCCAGGTTGGGACACTAGTTAATGAAAAACTGTTTTTT
TRBJ1-2 TRBV5-1 NA NA CASSLAGGSASYGYTF TGCGCCAGCAGCTTGGCTGGGGGCAGTGCCTCATACGGCTACACCTTC
TRBJ2-7 TRBV7-9 TRBD1 once CASIEGQGAYEQYF TGTGCCAGCATCGAGGGACAGGGGGCGTACGAGCAGTACTTC
TRBJ2-3 TRBV6-5 TRBD1 NA CASRRTGKVFDTQYF TGTGCCAGCCGTAGGACAGGGAAGGTTTTTGATACGCAGTATTTT
TRBJ2-6 TRBV7-6 TRBD1 once CASSPWTGGISGANVLTF TGTGCCAGCAGCCCCTGGACAGGGGGAATATCTGGGGCCAACGTCCTGACTTTC
TRBJ2-7 TRBV5-5 NA NA CASSTTSNYEQYF TGTGCCAGCAGCACTACTAGCAACTACGAGCAGTACTTC
TRBJ1-5 TRBV18 TRBD1 NA CASSPPGQGIQPQHF TGTGCCAGCTCACCTCCGGGACAGGGGATTCAGCCCCAGCATTTT
TRBJ2-7 TRBV6-1 TRBD2 NA CASSEVAGGHYEQYF TGTGCCAGCAGTGAAGTTGCGGGGGGCCACTACGAGCAGTACTTC
TRBJ2-7 TRBV6-1 NA NA CASSVGLITYEQYF TGTGCCAGCAGTGTTGGACTAATAACCTACGAGCAGTACTTC
TRBJ2-1 TRBV18 NA NA CASSPRIKEQFF TGTGCCAGCTCACCGCGGATAAAAGAGCAGTTCTTC
TRBJ1-6 TRBV5-6 TRBD1 NA CASSGQGASSPLHF TGTGCCAGCAGCGGACAGGGGGCGAGTTCACCCCTCCACTTT
TRBJ1-3 TRBV6-6 NA NA CASSYSGDSGNTIYF TGTGCCAGCAGTTACTCCGGGGATAGTGGAAACACCATATATTTT
TRBJ1-1 TRBV9 TRBD1 NA CASSVGQGMKDTEAFF TGTGCCAGCAGCGTGGGACAGGGAATGAAAGACACTGAAGCTTTCTTT
TRBJ2-1 TRBV28 NA NA CASSLYSSYNEQFF TGTGCCAGCAGTTTATACAGCTCCTACAATGAGCAGTTCTTC
TRBJ2-7 TRBV4-1 TRBD1 NA CASSLLPGQGPEQYF TGCGCCAGCAGCCTTCTACCGGGACAGGGCCCCGAGCAGTACTTC
TRBJ2-1 TRBV7-6 TRBD2 NA CASSLVGGGYNEQFF TGTGCCAGCAGCTTAGTCGGGGGGGGATACAATGAGCAGTTCTTC
TRBJ2-7 TRBV18 TRBD2 NA CASSPFTALAGGAYEQYF TGTGCCAGCTCACCATTTACCGCACTAGCGGGAGGTGCCTACGAGCAGTACTTC
TRBJ2-2 TRBV4-1 TRBD2 NA CASSQDRSGRARTGELFF TGCGCCAGCAGCCAAGACCGGAGCGGGAGGGCCCGGACCGGGGAGCTGTTTTTT
TRBJ1-5 TRBV15 NA once CATGQRISNQPQHF TGTGCCACCGGGCAAAGAATAAGCAATCAGCCCCAGCATTTT
TRBJ1-1 TRBV6-1 TRBD1 NA CASTRTGANTEAFF TGTGCCAGCACTAGGACAGGGGCAAACACTGAAGCTTTCTTT
TRBJ1-1 TRBV6-1 TRBD1 NA CASRPGQRNTEAFF TGTGCCAGCAGACCGGGACAGAGGAACACTGAAGCTTTCTTT
TRBJ1-2 TRBV7-8 NA NA CASSYTPTASNYGYTF TGTGCCAGCAGCTATACTCCGACAGCCTCTAACTATGGCTACACCTTC
TRBJ2-2 TRBV18 TRBD2 NA CASSPFYGGANTGELFF TGTGCCAGCTCACCCTTTTACGGGGGGGCGAACACCGGGGAGCTGTTTTTT
TRBJ2-2 TRBV18 NA NA CASSPPAGISTGELFF TGTGCCAGCTCACCACCCGCGGGGATAAGCACCGGGGAGCTGTTTTTT
TRBJ2-5 TRBV11-3 TRBD1 NA CASRYGQGAYETQYF TGTGCCAGCAGATACGGTCAGGGGGCCTACGAGACCCAGTACTTC
TRBJ2-2 TRBV5-1 NA once CASSFGGATGELFF TGCGCCAGCAGCTTTGGGGGGGCCACCGGGGAGCTGTTTTTT
TRBJ1-1 TRBV19 NA NA CASTVGGATEAFF TGTGCCAGTACCGTCGGGGGGGCCACTGAAGCTTTCTTT
TRBJ1-1 TRBV19 TRBD1 NA CASKPTIGTGMNTEAFF TGTGCCAGTAAGCCCACAATTGGGACAGGGATGAACACTGAAGCTTTCTTT
TRBJ2-1 TRBV13 TRBD2 NA CASRELAGGYNEQFF TGTGCCAGCAGGGAGCTAGCGGGGGGTTACAATGAGCAGTTCTTC
TRBJ2-7 TRBV10-1 NA NA CASSAGGPAGEQYF TGCGCCAGCTCTGCAGGGGGGCCAGCGGGCGAGCAGTACTTC
TRBJ2-7 TRBV4-2 TRBD2 NA CASSPRSGRMHEQYF TGTGCCAGCAGCCCCCGTAGCGGGAGGATGCACGAGCAGTACTTC
TRBJ2-2 TRBV28 NA once CASSLLSVNTGELFF TGTGCCAGCAGTTTATTGTCCGTGAACACCGGGGAGCTGTTTTTT
TRBJ1-4 TRBV25-1 TRBD1 NA CASSETGGVEKLFF TGTGCCAGCAGTGAAACAGGGGGAGTTGAAAAACTGTTTTTT
TRBJ2-3 TRBV7-6 NA NA CASSLYTDTQYF TGTGCCAGCAGCTTATATACAGATACGCAGTATTTT
TRBJ2-5 TRBV5-1 NA NA CASANIGETQYF TGCGCCAGCGCAAACATCGGGGAGACCCAGTACTTC
TRBJ2-2 TRBV7-9 TRBD1 NA CASRNRPGQGANTGELFF TGTGCCAGCAGAAACCGCCCGGGACAGGGGGCTAACACCGGGGAGCTGTTTTTT